This T cell receptor (beta chain) was sequenced during a study of spatial heterogeneity in lung cancer. Whole-study results and caveats: Tumor T cell coverage was estimated at around 7% for alpha and roughly 13% for beta chains. One measure, the expanded intratumoral alpha and beta TCR count, tracked tumor mutation counts.

The library protocol tagged each TCR cDNA with a unique molecular identifier. TCRdb fed the 5' RACE reads into MiXCR, producing one record per CDR3 protein. The sample has 150 to 200 distinct CDR3 sequences, 40% to 50% seen once. Time point defined: sample taken at primary tumor resection. Whole RNA from tumor, nontumor lung or frozen PBMC was sequenced unsorted. A note on this clonotype: Its antigen is as yet unknown. This beta chain represents an off-target read in a library built for alpha chains; its size is of limited meaning.

This receptor was taken from a male donor with early-stage non-small cell lung cancer. The sequenced sample was lung tumor tissue, obtained at surgery.

CDR3 loop: CASTTLASVLYYEQYF. CDR3 DNA sequence: TGTGCCAGCACCACGCTGGCTAGCGTCTTATACTACGAGCAGTACTTC. V and J are TRBV5-6 and TRBJ2-7; D may be TRBD2 (6 bases). The V and J ends lost 6 bases and 3 bases respectively, with 22 bases between them. There are 16 residues in the CDR3. Germline V gives CDR1 SGHDT, CDR2 YYEEEE.